These T cell receptor beta chains were read from a single sample in a study of cytomegalovirus exposure and HLA in healthy donors. TCRdb's table, derived via immunoSEQ multiplex PCR, lists solely in-frame clones and lacks some. In total, the table holds 150,000 to 200,000 clones. The sample taken for sequencing was PBMCs. These receptors all stem from a man between 25 and 39 years old in good health and CMV-seronegative. Each CDR3 is given with its conserved first and last residue.

V gene: TRBV5-1; CDR3 protein: CASSLDLAGESTGELFF
V gene: TRBV6-6; CDR3 protein: CASSSGQILTNEKLFF
V gene: TRBV7-9; CDR3 protein: CASSPLAGAYEQYF
V gene: TRBV11-2; CDR3 protein: CASSSQGAYSPLHF
V gene: TRBV28; CDR3 protein: CASSLPTGGYTF
V gene: TRBV5-1; CDR3 protein: CASSLSPRGQETQYF
V gene: TRBV19; CDR3 protein: CASRDPGHLTDTQYF
V gene: TRBV4-2; CDR3 protein: CASSQGQGESYEQYF
V gene: TRBV10-3; CDR3 protein: CAISGGFEQFF
V gene: TRBV9; CDR3 protein: CASSVEPYARNYNEQFF
V gene: TRBV19; CDR3 protein: CASGRGAGMNTEAFF
V gene: TRBV7-3; CDR3 protein: CASSSGQGNTEAFF
V gene: TRBV9; CDR3 protein: CASSVATVGRGAETQYF
V gene: TRBV7-2; CDR3 protein: CASSRDREHEQYF
V gene: TRBV11-3; CDR3 protein: CASSSSGLAGDRDTQYF
V gene: TRBV30; CDR3 protein: CAWNRDSTYEQYF